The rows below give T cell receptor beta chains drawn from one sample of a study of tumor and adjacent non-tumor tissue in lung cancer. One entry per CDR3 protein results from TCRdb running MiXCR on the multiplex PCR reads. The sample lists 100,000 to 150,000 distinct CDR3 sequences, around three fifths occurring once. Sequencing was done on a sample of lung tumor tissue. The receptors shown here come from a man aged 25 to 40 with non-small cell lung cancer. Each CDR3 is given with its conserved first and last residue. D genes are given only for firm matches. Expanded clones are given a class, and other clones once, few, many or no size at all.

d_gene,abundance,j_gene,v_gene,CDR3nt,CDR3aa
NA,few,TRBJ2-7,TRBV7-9,TGTGCCAGCAGCAGGGACAACGAGCAGTACTTC,CASSRDNEQYF
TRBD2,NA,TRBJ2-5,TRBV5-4,TGTGCCGGCAGCTTGGCTTTAGCGGGGGAAGAGACCCACTACTTC,CAGSLALAGEETHYF
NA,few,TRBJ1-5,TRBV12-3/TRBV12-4,TGTGCCAGCAGTCCGGACAGCTATCAGCCCCAGCATTTT,CASSPDSYQPQHF
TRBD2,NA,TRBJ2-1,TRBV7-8,TGTGCCATCAGCTCCACTCGGGGGGATAGGGAGCAGTTCTTC,CAISSTRGDREQFF
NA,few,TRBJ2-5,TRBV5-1,TGCGCCAGCAGCGACGGACGCAGCGGGGAGACCCAGTACTTC,CASSDGRSGETQYF
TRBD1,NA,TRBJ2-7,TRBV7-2,TGTGCCAGCAGCGAAACCTATACAGGGGGCGAGCAGTACTTC,CASSETYTGGEQYF
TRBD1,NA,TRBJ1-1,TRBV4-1,TGCGCCAGCAGCCATGATGAGGGGGCCGACACTGAAGCTTTCTTT,CASSHDEGADTEAFF
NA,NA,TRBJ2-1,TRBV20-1,TGCAATGCTAACTCGCGGGGATACAATGAGCAGTTATTC,CNANSRGYNEQLF
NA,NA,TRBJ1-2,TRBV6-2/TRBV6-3,TGTGCCAGCAGTTCCCTGATCAACTATGGCTACACCTTC,CASSSLINYGYTF
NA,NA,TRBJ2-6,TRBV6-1,TGTGCCAGCAGTGAACAGGACCTCTCTGGGGCCAACGTCCCGACTTTC,CASSEQDLSGANVPTF
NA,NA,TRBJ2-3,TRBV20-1,TGCAGTGCCTATCGGGAAGATATGCAGTATTTT,CSAYREDMQYF
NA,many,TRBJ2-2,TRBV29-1,TGCAGCGGACAGGACCCCCCCGGGGAGCTGTTTTTT,CSGQDPPGELFF
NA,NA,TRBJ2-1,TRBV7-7,TGTGCTAGCAGCCCAAATCCTGGCTCCTACAATGAGCAGTTCTTC,CASSPNPGSYNEQFF
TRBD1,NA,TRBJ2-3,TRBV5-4,TGTGCCAGCTTGGGACAGCAGGCAGATGCGCAGTATTTT,CASLGQQADAQYF
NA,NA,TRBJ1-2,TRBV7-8,TGTGCCAGCAGCACATCGGACACGGGGGCTGGCTACACCTTC,CASSTSDTGAGYTF
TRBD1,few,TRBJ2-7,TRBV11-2,TGTGCCAGTGGCTTTACAGGGGTCGAGCAGTACTTC,CASGFTGVEQYF
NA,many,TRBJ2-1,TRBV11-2,TGTGCCAGCAGCTTAGGATCGGCAGGCTGGGAAAACAATGAGCAGTTCTTC,CASSLGSAGWENNEQFF
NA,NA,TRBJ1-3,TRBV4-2,TGTGTCAGCAGTCCCCTCGGAGGGACTGGAAACACCATATATTTT,CVSSPLGGTGNTIYF
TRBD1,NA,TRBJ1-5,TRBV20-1,TGCAGTGTTAGAGAGGGGGCAGGGAATCAGCCCCAGCACTTT,CSVREGAGNQPQHF
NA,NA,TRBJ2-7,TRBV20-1,TGCAGTACTAGGAGGGGTCACGGTATCTCCTACGAGCTGTACTTC,CSTRRGHGISYELYF
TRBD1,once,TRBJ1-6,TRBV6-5,TGTGTCAGCAGCCGAATTGACAGGGATAATTTACCCCTCCACTTT,CVSSRIDRDNLPLHF
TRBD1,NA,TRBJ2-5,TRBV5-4,TGTGCCAGCAGCGATGTATCAGGGGGTGGAAAGACCCAGTACTTC,CASSDVSGGGKTQYF
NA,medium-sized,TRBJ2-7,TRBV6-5,TGTGCCAGCAGTTACCCAAAATTAGGGGGATCTAAGGAGCAGTACTTC,CASSYPKLGGSKEQYF
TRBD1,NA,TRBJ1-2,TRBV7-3,TGTGCCAGCAGCTTAACTAGGGCAGGGGGCGGCTACACCTTC,CASSLTRAGGGYTF
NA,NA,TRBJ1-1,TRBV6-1,TGTGCCAGCAGTGAGGGTTGGGAGACTGAAGCTTTCTTT,CASSEGWETEAFF
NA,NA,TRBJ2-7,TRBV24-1,TGTGCCACCAGTGATGGGACGCGCGTGGAGCAGTACTTC,CATSDGTRVEQYF
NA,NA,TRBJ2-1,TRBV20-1,TGCGGTGCTACCCTAGCGTTTTCCTACAATGAGCAGTTCTTC,CGATLAFSYNEQFF
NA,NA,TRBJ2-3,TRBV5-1,TGCGCCAGCAGCTTGGGGTACGGCCGCACAGATACTCAGTATTTT,CASSLGYGRTDTQYF
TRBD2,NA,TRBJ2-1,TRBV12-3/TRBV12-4,TGTGCCAGCAAGCGAACTAGCGGGGGGGTGGCTGATGAGCAGTTCTTC,CASKRTSGGVADEQFF
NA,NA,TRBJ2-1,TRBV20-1,TGCACTGCTAGAGAGGAAGGTAGCTTCAACAATGAGCAGTTCTTC,CTAREEGSFNNEQFF
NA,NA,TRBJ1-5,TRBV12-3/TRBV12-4,TGTGCCAGCAGTCCAACAGGGTCTCAGCCCCAGCATTTT,CASSPTGSQPQHF
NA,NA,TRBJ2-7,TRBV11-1,TGTGCCAGCCGCTTAGTGGCCGAGGCTTCCTACGAGCGGTACTTC,CASRLVAEASYERYF
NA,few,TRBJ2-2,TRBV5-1,TGCGCCAGCAGGTTGTCGGGCCAGGGCGGGGAGCTGTTTTTT,CASRLSGQGGELFF
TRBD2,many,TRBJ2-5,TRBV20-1,TGCAGTGCTAGAGATGGTACTAGCGGGCATACTCAAGAGACCCAGTACTTC,CSARDGTSGHTQETQYF
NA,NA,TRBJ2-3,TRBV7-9,TGTGCCAGTAGCTTCGGAGCTCTGGGGGATACGCAGTATTTT,CASSFGALGDTQYF
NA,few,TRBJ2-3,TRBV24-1,TGTGCCACCAGTGATCTGACAGAACCCACAGATACGCAGTATTTT,CATSDLTEPTDTQYF
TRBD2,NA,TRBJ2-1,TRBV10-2,TGCGCCAGTAGTGAGTCGGGACTAGCGGGAATGGGTGAGCAGTTCTTC,CASSESGLAGMGEQFF
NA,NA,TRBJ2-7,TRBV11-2,TGTGCAAGCAGCTTCATCTCCTACGAGCAGTACTTC,CASSFISYEQYF
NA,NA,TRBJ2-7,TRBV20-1,TGCAGTGCTCGGACTACTGGTTACGAGCAGTACTTC,CSARTTGYEQYF
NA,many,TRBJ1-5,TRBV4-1,TGCGCCAGCAGCGTTAGACTGGCAGAGCCCCAGCATTTT,CASSVRLAEPQHF
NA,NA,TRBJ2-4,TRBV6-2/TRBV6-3,TGTACCAGCAGTTCCTCCCCCTTGGGTGCCAAAAACATTCAGTACTTC,CTSSSSPLGAKNIQYF
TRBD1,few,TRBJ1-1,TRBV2,TGTGCCAGCAGGACGACAGGGGACACTGAAGCTTTCTTT,CASRTTGDTEAFF
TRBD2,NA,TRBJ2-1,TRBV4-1,TGCGCCAGCAGCCACCCCGGACTAGCGTGGGGCCCGGGGTCCAATGAGCAGTTCTTC,CASSHPGLAWGPGSNEQFF
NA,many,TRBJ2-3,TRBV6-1,TGTGCCAGCAGTGAGGACCCGTTGAGTACGCAGTATTTT,CASSEDPLSTQYF
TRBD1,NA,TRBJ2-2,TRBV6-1,TGTACCAGCAGGGCAGGGGGCACGGGGGAGCTGTTTTTT,CTSRAGGTGELFF
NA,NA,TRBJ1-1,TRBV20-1,TGTAGTGCTAGGGTTTGGGGGGCACTGGACACTGAAGCTTTCTTT,CSARVWGALDTEAFF
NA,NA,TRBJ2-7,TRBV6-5,TGTGCCAGCAGTTCCATGGATAGGATCGACCAGTACTTC,CASSSMDRIDQYF
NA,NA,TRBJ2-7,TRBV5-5,TGTGCCAGCAGCTTGCGGAGGGGAAAGAAGCAGTACTTC,CASSLRRGKKQYF
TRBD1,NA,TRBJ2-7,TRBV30,TGTGCCTGGAGTCCAGGGACAGGGGTAGACGAGCAGTACTTC,CAWSPGTGVDEQYF
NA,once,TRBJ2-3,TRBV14,TGTGCCAGCAGCCAAGCTGGGACGGGCATGGGTACGCAGTATTTT,CASSQAGTGMGTQYF